This TCR beta chain was documented in a study of T cells in Graves' hyperthyroidism and ophthalmopathy. It was RNA transcripts that yielded the amplified TCR beta CDR3 regions. The HTBI primer set was used in a first-round RT-PCR of the TCR CDR3. TCRdb independently ran MiXCR on the multiplex PCR reads; one entry per CDR3 protein. The table lists 660,000 or so distinct CDR3 sequences, 45% of them singletons. This clonotype was detected many times. CDR3 length: 16 residues. Germline V gives CDR1 SGHAT, CDR2 FQNNGV. V trimming: 6 bases; J trimming: 4 bases; junction bases outside the gene matches: 10. This clonotype was sampled from an adult man with Graves' disease, either hyperthyroidism or ophthalmopathy (not recorded which). The source material was peripheral blood or thyroid tissue (not recorded which). The chain recombines TRBV11-2 with TRBJ1-2; 11 bases map to TRBD1. For the CDR3, the DNA is TGTGCCAGCAGGCTGGGACAGGGGGGTGCTAGCTATGGCTACACCTTC. This codes for CASRLGQGGASYGYTF.